This passage covers 22 T cell receptor beta chains from one sample sequenced in a study of blood T cell repertoires in COVID-19. Profiling relied on immunoSEQ multiplex PCR, and the TCRdb table lists in-frame clones only, not all of them. The sample yields about 320,000 clones, approximately 90% seen once. The sequencing sample was made of peripheral blood. Receptor source: a woman in her 30s with COVID-19, enrolled during active disease.

V is TRBV10-2 and J is TRBJ1-5; D is unclear. The V and J ends lost 9 bases and 3 bases respectively, with 15 bases between them. This CDR3 has 14 residues. Looked up from germline, CDR1 is WSHSY and CDR2 is SAAADI. The CDR3 region is CARGDPRPNQPQHF. The CDR3 DNA follows: TGCGCCAGAGGAGACCCTAGACCCAATCAGCCCCAGCATTTT.

The rearrangement uses TRBV2 and TRBJ2-3; 12 bases line up with TRBD2. The CDR3 spans 15 residues. Germline loops: CDR1 SNHLY, CDR2 FYNNEI. With 8 bases clipped from V and 1 base from J, the junction kept 4 bases outside the gene matches. CDR3 sequence: CASGGLAGRTDTQYF. DNA of the CDR3: TGTGCCAGCGGAGGACTAGCGGGGCGCACAGATACGCAGTATTTT.

The genes are TRBV9 and TRBJ1-5; D may be TRBD1 (5 bases). The CDR3 is 15 amino acids. The germline V and J ends were trimmed by 0 bases and 6 bases, with 13 bases remaining between them. CDR1 and CDR2 from the germline V gene are SGDLS and YYNGEE. The CDR3 DNA is TGTGCCAGCAGCGTAGACGGGGGGGTGACTCAGCCCCAGCATTTT. This codes for CASSVDGGVTQPQHF.

This chain joins TRBV5-1 and TRBJ1-1, with 9 bases matching TRBD1. Germline CDR1 is SGHRS and CDR2 is YFSETQ. This CDR3 contains 16 residues. Trimming at V came to 2 bases and at J to 4 bases, leaving 9 bases not matched to a gene. The chain's CDR3 is CASSLTGQGGITEAFF. In nucleotides, the CDR3 is TGCGCCAGCAGCTTAACGGGACAGGGAGGTATCACTGAAGCTTTCTTT. The full variable domain, in which reference TRBV5-1 and TRBJ1-1 provide the parts outside the CDR3, is KAGVTQTPRYLIKTRGQQVTLSCSPISGHRSVSWYQQTPGQGLQFLFEYFSETQRNKGNFPGRFSGRQFSNSRSEMNVSTLELGDSALYLCASSLTGQGGITEAFFGQGTRLTVV.

J is TRBJ2-3 and V is TRBV19; TRBD2 might be the D (6 bases). This CDR3 comprises 14 residues. Trimming removed 2 bases from V and 5 bases from J, with 11 bases in between. CDR1 LNHDA and CDR2 SQIVND come from the germline V gene (reference sequence). CDR3 protein: CASSINWRGDTQYF. The CDR3, as DNA: TGTGCCAGTAGTATAAATTGGAGGGGAGATACGCAGTATTTT. Variable domain in full (rest from reference TRBV19 and TRBJ2-3): DGGITQSPKYLFRKEGQNVTLSCEQNLNHDAMYWYRQDPGQGLRLIYYSQIVNDFQKGDIAEGYSVSREKKESFPLTVTSAQKNPTAFYLCASSINWRGDTQYFGPGTRLTVL.

This clone was recorded a few times. In DNA form, the CDR3 reads TGCGCCAGCAGCGCCGAGACAGGGGGTAACTACAATGAGCAGTTCTTC. This gives the protein CASSAETGGNYNEQFF. The genes are TRBV5-1 and TRBJ2-1; TRBD1 matches at 9 bases. J lost 3 bases, V lost 4 bases, and 8 bases had no gene match. The V gene's germline CDR1 is SGHRS and CDR2 YFSETQ. The CDR3 is 16 amino acids.

The chain carries TRBV19 and TRBJ2-1; 10 nucleotides align to TRBD1. Per the germline V gene, CDR1 is LNHDA and CDR2 is SQIVND (reference sequence). This CDR3 is 15 amino acids long. V was pared by 3 bases and J by 8 bases, with 7 bases of the junction left unmatched. This chain's CDR3 is CASSIPGTGVDEQFF. The CDR3 DNA reads as TGTGCCAGTAGTATCCCAGGGACAGGGGTGGATGAGCAGTTCTTC.

This sequence joins TRBV13 and TRBJ1-3, with D possibly TRBD1 on 6 matching bases. V lost 6 bases and J lost 1, with 13 bases in between. The CDR3 length is 15 residues. Germline V gene sequence: CDR1 PRHDT, CDR2 FYEKMQ (reference sequence). The CDR3 nucleotides are TGTGCCAGCAGTTCGCTCGGGACATCTGGAAACACCATATATTTT. Amino acids: CASSSLGTSGNTIYF.

The chain links TRBV7-2 to TRBJ2-1; 9 positions match TRBD2. The CDR3 is 18 amino acids. CDR1 and CDR2 (germline): SGHTA, FQGNSA. V lost 2 bases and J lost 8; bases outside the gene matches: 16. CDR3 in DNA: TGTGCCAGCAGCTTAATCAGGGGGTGGCTAGCGGGGCTGGATGAGCAGTTCTTC. Protein product: CASSLIRGWLAGLDEQFF.

The J gene is TRBJ2-5, the V gene TRBV4-3; 8 bases align to TRBD2. The V and J ends lost 3 bases and 1 base, in that order; junction bases with no gene match: 1. CDR3 length: 14 amino acids. Germline CDR1 reads LGHNA; CDR2 reads YSLEER. The CDR3 is CASSQRGAQETQYF. The CDR3 DNA sequence: TGCGCCAGCAGCCAGCGGGGGGCCCAAGAGACCCAGTACTTC.

The chain uses TRBV2 and TRBJ2-1, with a weak D call TRBD2 (5 bases). The V end was cut by 0 bases, the J end by 0 bases, with 9 bases between. Germline lookup yields CDR1 SNHLY and CDR2 FYNNEI. The CDR3 has 16 residues. The CDR3 DNA reads TGTGCCAGCAGTGAAGCGCTTGGGAGCTCCTACAATGAGCAGTTCTTC. The encoded protein is CASSEALGSSYNEQFF.

The chain uses TRBV7-9 and TRBJ1-1, with D tentatively TRBD1 (5 bases). The length of the CDR3 is 12 residues. In germline, CDR1 is SEHNR, CDR2 FQNEAQ (reference sequence). Trimming left V 3 bases short and J 10 bases short, with 12 bases between. Written as DNA, the CDR3 is TGTGCCAGCAGCTTTGGCGGGGGGACAGCTTTCTTT. This sequence encodes CASSFGGGTAFF. Full variable domain (remainder filled in from reference TRBV7-9 and TRBJ1-1): DTGVSQNPRHKITKRGQNVTFRCDPISEHNRLYWYRQTLGQGPEFLTYFQNEAQLEKSRLLSDRFSAERPKGSFSTLEIQRTEQGDSAMYLCASSFGGGTAFFGQGTRLTVV.

This chain connects TRBV9 to TRBJ1-6; D perhaps matches TRBD1 (5 bases). CDR1 and CDR2 (germline): SGDLS, YYNGEE. The CDR3 totals 14 residues. V was cut by 4 bases and J by 7 bases, with 12 bases left in between. Here the CDR3 reads CASSLGGVNSPLHF. The CDR3 bases are TGTGCCAGCAGCCTGGGAGGGGTCAATTCACCCCTCCACTTT.

This chain joins TRBV7-9 and TRBJ1-4, with D perhaps matching TRBD1 (6 bases). The CDR3 is 15 amino acids. The V gene lost 5 bases and the J gene lost 2 bases, with 12 bases spanning the gap. Germline CDR1 and CDR2: SEHNR and FQNEAQ (reference sequence). DNA of the CDR3: TGTGCCAGCAGCGCCCAACAGGGTACTAATGAAAAACTGTTTTTT. It codes for CASSAQQGTNEKLFF.

Note on this clone: Other DNA sequences from this sample encode an identical CDR3 as well. The V call is TRBV12-3 or TRBV12-4, the J call TRBJ2-5, with 7 bases aligning to TRBD2. V was pared by 3 bases and J by 3 bases, with 1 base of the junction left unmatched. The CDR3 sequence is 13 residues long. CDR3 protein: CASSFRGEETQYF. CDR3 bases: TGTGCCAGCAGTTTTCGGGGGGAAGAGACCCAGTACTTC.

The rearrangement uses TRBV30 and TRBJ1-5, with 10 bases identical to TRBD1. The germline V gene encodes CDR1 GTSNPN and CDR2 SVGIG (reference sequence). The V and J ends lost 4 bases and 7 bases, in that order; junction bases with no gene match: 10. This CDR3 has 15 residues. CDR3 in DNA: TGTGCCTGGACTCATCCGGGACAGGGGATGCAGCCCCAGCATTTT. It yields the protein CAWTHPGQGMQPQHF.

This chain joins TRBV6-5 and TRBJ1-1; D is unresolved. Trimming took off 7 bases at V and 0 bases at J, with 12 bases between the two ends. The CDR3 sequence is 14 residues long. In germline, CDR1 is MNHEY, CDR2 SVGAGI. DNA of the CDR3: TGTGCCAGCAAAAGGTCGGGTATGAACACTGAAGCTTTCTTT. This gives the protein CASKRSGMNTEAFF.

In its sample, this clone was seen once. This chain joins TRBV5-4 and TRBJ1-1; 8 bases are a match to TRBD1. The germline CDR1 and CDR2 sequences are SGHNT and YYREEE (reference sequence). This CDR3 is 16 amino acids long. Trimming removed 4 bases from V and 6 bases from J; junction bases left unmatched: 14. The CDR3 DNA follows: TGTGCCAGCAGCAATGACAGGGGCGGACCCCGAGCTGAAGCTTTCTTT. Translated, it gives CASSNDRGGPRAEAFF.

V and J are TRBV7-9 and TRBJ2-4; D possibly corresponds to TRBD1 (8 bases). The CDR3 runs 15 residues. V was clipped by 5 bases and J by 8 bases, with 19 bases between them. The germline V gene has CDR1 SEHNR and CDR2 FQNEAQ (reference sequence). The CDR3 DNA reads as TGTGCCAGCAGCATTTTCCAGGGGGCGGGGGACATTCAGTACTTC. Its protein is CASSIFQGAGDIQYF.

This chain links TRBV3-1 (or the pseudogene TRBV3-2) with TRBJ1-3; TRBD1 might be the D (6 bases). Germline values: CDR1 LGHDT, CDR2 YNNKEL (reference sequence). Deletions cut 4 bases from V and 2 bases from J, with 24 bases between. CDR3 length: 19 residues. The CDR3 sequence is CASSLPVPGHRGAGNTIYF. The CDR3, as DNA: TGTGCCAGCAGCCTACCGGTCCCGGGACATAGAGGTGCTGGAAACACCATATATTTT.

This clone was observed a single time. The rearrangement joins TRBV6-5 to TRBJ1-2, with D possibly TRBD1 on 5 matching bases. This CDR3 region has 13 residues. Germline V gene data show CDR1 as MNHEY and CDR2 as SVGAGI. The V end was cut by 4 bases, the J end by 14 bases, with 20 bases between. The CDR3 loop is CASSSGGRSASTF. The CDR3 bases are TGTGCCAGCAGTTCGGGGGGACGGTCTGCGTCTACCTTC.

The chain combines TRBV27 with TRBJ2-2, with TRBD1 matching over 8 bases. CDR1 and CDR2 (germline): MNHEY, SMNVEV (reference sequence). The CDR3 has 19 residues. Trimming removed 0 bases from V and 0 bases from J; junction bases left unmatched: 9. CDR3 sequence (DNA): TGTGCCAGCAGTTTATCGTCCCGGGACAGGTACTCGAACACCGGGGAGCTGTTTTTT. Amino acids: CASSLSSRDRYSNTGELFF.